Presented here are 21 T cell receptor beta chains from one specimen sequenced in a study of blood T cell repertoires in COVID-19. Data came from immunoSEQ multiplex PCR; TCRdb stores just in-frame clones and leaves some out. Of around 100,000 clones in the sample, about 85% were seen once. The sequenced material came from peripheral blood. The receptors here all came from a woman aged 70-85 years with active or convalescent COVID-19.

The chain employs TRBV5-1 and TRBJ1-3; TRBD1 aligns across 7 bases. V shed 4 bases, J shed 0 bases, and the junction held 4 bases outside the gene matches. The CDR3 is 15 residues long. Germline V gene data show CDR1 as SGHRS and CDR2 as YFSETQ. The CDR3 spells CASSQGQPSGNTIYF. For the CDR3, the DNA is TGCGCCAGCAGCCAGGGACAGCCCTCTGGAAACACCATATATTTT.

The rearrangement joins TRBV28 to TRBJ1-1; 9 bases map to TRBD1. The CDR3 runs to 16 residues. The V gene's germline CDR1 is MDHEN and CDR2 SYDVKM. Trimming at V came to 6 bases and at J to 0 bases, leaving 8 bases not matched to a gene. CDR3 amino acids: CASSTGQGGLNTEAFF. The CDR3 nucleotides are TGTGCCAGCAGCACGGGACAGGGAGGTCTGAACACTGAAGCTTTCTTT.

V gene TRBV10-3 combines with J gene TRBJ2-1; TRBD2 aligns across 13 bases. Trimming at V came to 4 bases and at J to 0 bases, leaving 6 bases not matched to a gene. Germline loops: CDR1 ENHRY, CDR2 SYGVKD. The CDR3 extends over 18 amino acids. The DNA for the CDR3 is TGTGCCATCAGTGGGGGGACTAGCGGGACCCGCTCCTACAATGAGCAGTTCTTC. It yields the protein CAISGGTSGTRSYNEQFF.

The chain joins TRBV28 to TRBJ2-5; 8 positions agree with TRBD1. This CDR3 has 15 amino acids. Germline lookup yields CDR1 MDHEN and CDR2 SYDVKM. Germline trimming cut 4 bases from V and 1 base from J; bases unmatched to any gene: 5. CDR3 region: CASSSGTGFQETQYF. CDR3 nucleotides: TGTGCCAGCAGTTCAGGGACAGGATTCCAAGAGACCCAGTACTTC.

The chain uses TRBV6-2 or TRBV6-3 and TRBJ2-5; D gene ambiguous. This CDR3 comprises 16 residues. Trimming left V 0 bases short and J 4 bases short, with 15 bases between. Germline V gene data show CDR1 as MNHEY and CDR2 as SVGEGT. The CDR3 nucleotides are TGTGCCAGCAGTTACTCGAACACCAGTTCCTCAGAGACCCAGTACTTC. This gives the protein CASSYSNTSSSETQYF.

This chain joins TRBV5-4 and TRBJ1-4, with D possibly TRBD1 on 6 matching bases. Germline-derived CDR1 and CDR2 are SGHNT and YYREEE (reference sequence). V lost 2 bases, J lost 5 bases, and 10 bases lay in between. The CDR3 is 14 residues long. CDR3 DNA sequence: TGTGCCAGCAGCTTCTGGCAGGGGAATGAAAAACTGTTTTTT. Protein sequence: CASSFWQGNEKLFF.

This clone was found a few times. The V call is TRBV24-1, the J call TRBJ1-2, with TRBD1 as a possible D gene (6 bases). Germline V CDR1 and CDR2: KGHDR, SFDVKD. The CDR3 loop spans 12 amino acids. Trimming pared 3 bases from V and 7 bases from J, leaving 8 bases between. CDR3 protein: CATSDSRGGYTF. The CDR3 region has the DNA TGTGCCACCAGTGATAGCAGGGGTGGCTACACCTTC.

The chain employs TRBV5-1 and TRBJ1-5, with TRBD1 matching over 9 bases. This CDR3 has 15 residues. V lost 0 bases and J lost 4; bases outside the gene matches: 2. Germline V CDR1 and CDR2: SGHRS, YFSETQ. The CDR3 DNA follows: TGCGCCAGCAGCTTGGCCGGGACAGGGAATCAGCCCCAGCATTTT. It is translated as CASSLAGTGNQPQHF. Looking up the rest from reference TRBV5-1 and TRBJ1-5 gives the full variable domain: KAGVTQTPRYLIKTRGQQVTLSCSPISGHRSVSWYQQTPGQGLQFLFEYFSETQRNKGNFPGRFSGRQFSNSRSEMNVSTLELGDSALYLCASSLAGTGNQPQHFGDGTRLSIL.

The CDR3 DNA reads TGTGCCAGCAGTACCCGCCGCGGTAGCGGGGCCTACAATGAGCAGTTCTTC. Residues: CASSTRRGSGAYNEQFF. This chain joins TRBV6-2 or TRBV6-3 and TRBJ2-1; 8 nucleotides line up with TRBD2. This CDR3 comprises 17 residues. V gave up 5 bases and J gave up 2 bases; unmatched junction bases: 11. Germline CDR1 MNHEY, CDR2 SVGEGT.

The rearrangement uses TRBV11-2 and TRBJ1-1, with 7 bases aligning to TRBD1. The CDR3 is 16 amino acids. The germline gives CDR1 SGHAT, CDR2 FQNNGV. J lost 0 bases, V lost 2 bases, and 6 bases had no gene match. The CDR3 DNA sequence: TGTGCCAGCAGCTTACGTTTCGGGACAGTGAACACTGAAGCTTTCTTT. Its translation: CASSLRFGTVNTEAFF.

This chain uses TRBV5-4 with TRBJ2-3; D possibly corresponds to TRBD1 (6 bases). The CDR3 has 16 amino acids. The germline V gene encodes CDR1 SGHNT and CDR2 YYREEE (reference sequence). The ends were cut back, 2 bases at V and 2 bases at J, with 15 bases in the middle. The CDR3 spells CASSFKAQGHTDTQYF. DNA for the CDR3: TGTGCCAGCAGCTTTAAGGCACAGGGACACACAGATACGCAGTATTTT.

The chain combines TRBV5-6 with TRBJ2-2, with D unresolved. CDR1 and CDR2 from the germline V gene are SGHDT and YYEEEE. The germline V and J ends were trimmed by 4 bases and 4 bases, with 8 bases remaining between them. The CDR3 length is 13 residues. The CDR3 DNA reads TGTGCCAGCAGCCGGTCGGGCACCGGGGAGCTGTTTTTT. It encodes CASSRSGTGELFF.

This clone was picked up a small number of times. The gene calls are TRBV5-6 and TRBJ2-7; perhaps TRBD2 as D (5 bases). CDR1 and CDR2 (germline): SGHDT, YYEEEE. The CDR3 spans 15 residues. V was clipped by 1 base and J by 0 bases, with 11 bases between them. DNA of the CDR3: TGTGCCAGCAGCTTGAGGCGGACTCTCTCCTACGAGCAGTACTTC. This gives the protein CASSLRRTLSYEQYF.

As concerns this clone: Additional DNA sequences in this sample encode the identical CDR3. The rearrangement uses TRBV18 and TRBJ1-2, with a possible D match to TRBD1 (6 bases). V was trimmed by 3 bases and J by 1 base, leaving 9 bases between them. Germline CDR1 and CDR2: KGHSH and LQKENI. The CDR3 length is 14 residues. The DNA of the CDR3 is TGTGCCAGCTCACCCGGACAGATTAACTATGGCTACACCTTC. It specifies CASSPGQINYGYTF. Looking up the rest from reference TRBV18 and TRBJ1-2 gives the full variable domain: NAGVMQNPRHLVRRRGQEARLRCSPMKGHSHVYWYRQLPEEGLKFMVYLQKENIIDESGMPKERFSAEFPKEGPSILRIQQVVRGDSAAYFCASSPGQINYGYTFGSGTRLTVV.

The gene calls are TRBV18 and TRBJ1-2, with D uncertain. Trimming left V 2 bases short and J 0 bases short, with 4 bases between. This CDR3 spans 13 amino acids. Germline V gives CDR1 KGHSH, CDR2 LQKENI. The CDR3 DNA follows: TGTGCCAGCTCACCATCCGCTAACTATGGCTACACCTTC. The encoded protein is CASSPSANYGYTF.

The chain recombines TRBV5-1 with TRBJ2-5, with 10 positions matching TRBD2. V trimming: 1 base; J trimming: 1 base; junction bases outside the gene matches: 4. The germline CDR1 and CDR2 sequences are SGHRS and YFSETQ. The CDR3 spans 16 residues. CDR3 loop: CASSLTAGGLQETQYF. CDR3 DNA sequence: TGCGCCAGCAGCTTGACAGCGGGGGGGCTCCAAGAGACCCAGTACTTC.

The chain employs TRBV29-1 and TRBJ2-7; TRBD2 matches at 7 bases. From germline, CDR1 is SQVTM and CDR2 ANQGSEA. The J segment lost 2 bases and the V segment lost 3 bases, leaving 10 bases of the junction unmatched. The CDR3 is made up of 15 amino acids. The CDR3 here is CSVEGPAGVTYEQYF. CDR3 in DNA: TGCAGCGTTGAGGGCCCTGCGGGAGTCACCTACGAGCAGTACTTC.

The chain carries TRBV21-1 and TRBJ2-6; the D call of TRBD2 is as the table states it, not checked on the DNA. TRBV21-1 represents a pseudogene. The CDR3 consists of 20 residues. CDR3 sequence (DNA): TGTGCCAGCAGCGCGCCCGGGACTAGCGGGGGGATCCCTGGGGCCAACGTCCTGACTTTC. This gives the protein CASSAPGTSGGIPGANVLTF.

This chain joins TRBV6-6 and TRBJ1-4; no firm D call. V lost 0 bases and J lost 6, with 8 bases in between. The CDR3 has 14 amino acids. CDR1 is MNHNY, CDR2 SVGAGI, per germline (reference sequence). CDR3 loop: CASSYSPGYEKLFF. The CDR3 DNA reads as TGTGCCAGCAGTTACTCCCCCGGGTATGAAAAACTGTTTTTT.

V gene TRBV5-5 combines with J gene TRBJ2-5; 9 nucleotides line up with TRBD2. The length of the CDR3 is 16 residues. Germline trimming cut 0 bases from V and 1 base from J; bases unmatched to any gene: 4. CDR1 SGHKS and CDR2 YYEKEE come from the germline V gene (reference sequence). CDR3 nucleotides: TGTGCCAGCAGCTTGGTGGGTAGCGGGAGCCAAGAGACCCAGTACTTC. This gives the protein CASSLVGSGSQETQYF.

The chain couples TRBV27 to TRBJ2-1; a weak D match, TRBD1 (6 bases). V lost 5 bases to trimming and J lost 3 bases, with 14 bases between them. CDR1 and CDR2 from the germline V gene are MNHEY and SMNVEV (reference sequence). The CDR3 is 15 residues long. The CDR3 loop reads CASSAQGSFYNEQFF. Here the CDR3 DNA reads TGTGCCAGCAGTGCCCAGGGGTCTTTCTACAATGAGCAGTTCTTC.